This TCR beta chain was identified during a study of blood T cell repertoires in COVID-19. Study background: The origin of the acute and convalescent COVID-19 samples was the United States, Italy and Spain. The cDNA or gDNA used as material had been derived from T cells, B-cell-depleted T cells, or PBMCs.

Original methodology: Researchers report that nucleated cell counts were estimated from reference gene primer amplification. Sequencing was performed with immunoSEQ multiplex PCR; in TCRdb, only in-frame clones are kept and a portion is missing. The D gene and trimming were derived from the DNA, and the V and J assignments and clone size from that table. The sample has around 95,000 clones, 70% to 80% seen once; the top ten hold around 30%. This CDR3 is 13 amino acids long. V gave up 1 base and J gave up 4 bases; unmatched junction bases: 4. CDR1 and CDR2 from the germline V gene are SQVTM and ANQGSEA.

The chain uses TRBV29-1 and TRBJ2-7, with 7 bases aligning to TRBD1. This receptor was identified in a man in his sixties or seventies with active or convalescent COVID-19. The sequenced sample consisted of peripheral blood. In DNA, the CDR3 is TGCAGCGTTGAAGTGGACAGGAATTACGAGCAGTACTTC. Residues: CSVEVDRNYEQYF.